The clone carrying this TCR beta chain showed up just a few times. What it binds is not known. This specimen belongs to a study of Graves' ophthalmopathy and Graves' hyperthyroidism. Whole-study results and caveats: As the model predicted ophthalmopathy progression, it achieved a sensitivity of 70.59% and a specificity of 72% to 80%.

Germline V gene sequence: CDR1 DFQATT, CDR2 SNEGSKA (reference sequence). Trimming stripped 3 bases from V and 5 bases from J, with 15 bases between. This CDR3 has 14 residues. RNA served as the template for amplifying TCR beta CDR3 regions. Amplification began with first-round RT-PCR using HTBI primers, then second-round multiplex PCR was performed. Via MiXCR, TCRdb re-called the multiplex PCR reads, giving one row per CDR3 protein. The sample contains a few hundred thousand distinct CDR3 sequences, less than 45% of which appear only once. This sequence originates from an adult man with Graves' hyperthyroidism. The genes are TRBV20-1 and TRBJ2-3; the D call may be TRBD1 or TRBD2 (6 bases each). Sequencing input: peripheral blood or thyroid tissue (not recorded which). CDR3 coding DNA: TGCAGTGCTAGCTCAGGGGAGGTAGAAGATACGCAGTATTTT. As protein: CSASSGEVEDTQYF.